This TCR beta chain was sequenced for a study of control samples from healthy donors and cancer patients. Repertoires were generated with immunoSEQ multiplex PCR, while TCRdb's copy carries only in-frame clones and drops some. This table has more than 110,000 clones, 92% appearing once. From germline, CDR1 is ENHRY and CDR2 SYGVKD. The V end was cut by 4 bases, the J end by 4 bases, with 14 bases between. The CDR3 loop spans 15 amino acids. The receptor was derived from a man between 25 and 39 years old in good health. The chain links TRBV10-3 to TRBJ1-5; D gene ambiguous. The specimen sequenced was blood. CDR3 DNA sequence: TGTGCCATCAGTGTGGACCGCACCCCAAATCAGCCCCAGCATTTT. It specifies CAISVDRTPNQPQHF.